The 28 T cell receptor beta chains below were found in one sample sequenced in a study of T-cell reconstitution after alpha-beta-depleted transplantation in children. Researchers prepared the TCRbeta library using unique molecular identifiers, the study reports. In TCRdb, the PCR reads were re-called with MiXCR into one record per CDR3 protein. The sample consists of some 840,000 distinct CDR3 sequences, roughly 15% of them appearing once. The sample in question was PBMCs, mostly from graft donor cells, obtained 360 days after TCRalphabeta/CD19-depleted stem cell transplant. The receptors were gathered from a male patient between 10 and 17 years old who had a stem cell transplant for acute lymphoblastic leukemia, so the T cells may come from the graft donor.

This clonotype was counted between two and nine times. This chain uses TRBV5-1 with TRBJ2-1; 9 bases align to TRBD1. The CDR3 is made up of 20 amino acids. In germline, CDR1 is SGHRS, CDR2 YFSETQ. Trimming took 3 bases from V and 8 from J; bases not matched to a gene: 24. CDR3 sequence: CASSSIRDRAVWTRLHEQFF. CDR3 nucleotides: TGCGCCAGCAGCTCGATCCGGGACAGGGCCGTCTGGACTAGGCTCCATGAGCAGTTCTTC.

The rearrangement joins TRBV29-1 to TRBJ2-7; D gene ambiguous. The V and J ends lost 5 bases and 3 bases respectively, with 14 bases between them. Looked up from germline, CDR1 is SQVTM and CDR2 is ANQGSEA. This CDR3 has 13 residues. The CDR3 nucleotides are TGCAGCGTTCAAGGGATACCATACTACGAGCAGTACTTC. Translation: CSVQGIPYYEQYF.

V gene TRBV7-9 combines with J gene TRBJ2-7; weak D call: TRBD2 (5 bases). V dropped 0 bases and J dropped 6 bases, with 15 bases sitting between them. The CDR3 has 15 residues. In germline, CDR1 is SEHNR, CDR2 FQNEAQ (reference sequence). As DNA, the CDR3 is TGTGCCAGCAGCTTAGCCCACCTAGCCCCGGGCGAGCAGTACTTC. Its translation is CASSLAHLAPGEQYF.

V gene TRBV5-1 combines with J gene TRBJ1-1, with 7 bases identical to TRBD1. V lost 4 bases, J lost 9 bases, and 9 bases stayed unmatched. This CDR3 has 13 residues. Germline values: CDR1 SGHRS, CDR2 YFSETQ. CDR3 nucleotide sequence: TGCGCCAGCAGCGGACAGGTCTCTCCCCAAGCTTTCTTT. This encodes CASSGQVSPQAFF.

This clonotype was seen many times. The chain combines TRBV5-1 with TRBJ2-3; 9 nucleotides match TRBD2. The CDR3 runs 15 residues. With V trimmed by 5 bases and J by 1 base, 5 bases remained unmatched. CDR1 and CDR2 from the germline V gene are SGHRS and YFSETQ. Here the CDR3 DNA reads TGCGCCAGCAGGTTGAGGACTAGCGGCACAGATACGCAGTATTTT. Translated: CASRLRTSGTDTQYF. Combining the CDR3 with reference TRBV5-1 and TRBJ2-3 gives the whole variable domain KAGVTQTPRYLIKTRGQQVTLSCSPISGHRSVSWYQQTPGQGLQFLFEYFSETQRNKGNFPGRFSGRQFSNSRSEMNVSTLELGDSALYLCASRLRTSGTDTQYFGPGTRLTVL.

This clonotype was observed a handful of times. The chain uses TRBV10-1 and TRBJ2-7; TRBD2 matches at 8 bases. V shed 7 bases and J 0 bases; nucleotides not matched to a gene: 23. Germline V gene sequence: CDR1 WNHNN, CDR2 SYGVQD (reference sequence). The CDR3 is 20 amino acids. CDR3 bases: TGCGCCAGCAAAGAGGCCCCGGGACTAGTGATCCTTTATAGCTCCTACGAGCAGTACTTC. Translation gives CASKEAPGLVILYSSYEQYF.

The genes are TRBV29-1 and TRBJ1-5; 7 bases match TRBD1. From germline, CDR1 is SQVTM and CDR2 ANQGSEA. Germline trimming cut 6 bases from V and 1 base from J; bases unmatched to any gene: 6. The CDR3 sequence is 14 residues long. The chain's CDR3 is CSVDTGESNQPQHF. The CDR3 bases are TGCAGCGTCGACACAGGGGAGAGCAATCAGCCCCAGCATTTT.

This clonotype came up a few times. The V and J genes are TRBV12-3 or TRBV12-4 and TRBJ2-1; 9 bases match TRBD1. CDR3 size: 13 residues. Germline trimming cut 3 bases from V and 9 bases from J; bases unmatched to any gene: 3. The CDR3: CASSLGTGFEQFF. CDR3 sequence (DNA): TGTGCCAGCAGTTTGGGGACAGGGTTTGAGCAGTTCTTC.

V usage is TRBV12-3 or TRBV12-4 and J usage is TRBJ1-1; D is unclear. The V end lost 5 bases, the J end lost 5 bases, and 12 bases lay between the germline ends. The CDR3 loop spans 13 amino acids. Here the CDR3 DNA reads TGTGCCAGCAGTAAGGCAGGAGGAACTGAAGCTTTCTTT. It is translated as CASSKAGGTEAFF.

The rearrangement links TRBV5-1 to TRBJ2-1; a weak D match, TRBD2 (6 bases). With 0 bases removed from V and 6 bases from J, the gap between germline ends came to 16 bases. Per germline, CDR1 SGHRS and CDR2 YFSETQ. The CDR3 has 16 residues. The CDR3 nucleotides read TGCGCCAGCAGCTTGGTGGGTGGAGGGAACGGCAATGAGCAGTTCTTC. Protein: CASSLVGGGNGNEQFF.

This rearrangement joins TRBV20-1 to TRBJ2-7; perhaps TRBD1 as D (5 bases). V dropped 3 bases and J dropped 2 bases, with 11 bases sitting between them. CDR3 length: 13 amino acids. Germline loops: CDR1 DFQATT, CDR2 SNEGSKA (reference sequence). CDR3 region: CSARGLRPYEQYF. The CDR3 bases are TGCAGTGCTAGGGGGCTCAGACCCTACGAGCAGTACTTC.

The CDR3 sequence is CASSGTSGSSTDTQYF. In DNA, the CDR3 is TGTGCCAGCAGTGGGACTAGCGGGTCTAGCACAGATACGCAGTATTTT. J is TRBJ2-3 and V is TRBV12-3 or TRBV12-4; 12 nucleotides match TRBD2. The CDR3 totals 16 residues. V gave up 5 bases and J gave up 0 bases; unmatched junction bases: 3.

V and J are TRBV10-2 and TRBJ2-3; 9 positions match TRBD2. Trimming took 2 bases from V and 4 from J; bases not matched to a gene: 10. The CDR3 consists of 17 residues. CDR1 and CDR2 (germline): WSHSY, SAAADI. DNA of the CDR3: TGCGCCAGCAGTGAGAGTAAGCCTAGCGGGACCCCAGATACGCAGTATTTT. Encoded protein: CASSESKPSGTPDTQYF.

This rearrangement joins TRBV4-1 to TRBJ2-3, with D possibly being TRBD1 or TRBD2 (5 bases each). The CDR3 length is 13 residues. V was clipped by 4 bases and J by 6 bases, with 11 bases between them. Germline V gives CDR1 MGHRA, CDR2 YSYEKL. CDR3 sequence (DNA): TGCGCCAGCAGCCTCCACGGGGCGGATACGCAGTATTTT. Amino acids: CASSLHGADTQYF.

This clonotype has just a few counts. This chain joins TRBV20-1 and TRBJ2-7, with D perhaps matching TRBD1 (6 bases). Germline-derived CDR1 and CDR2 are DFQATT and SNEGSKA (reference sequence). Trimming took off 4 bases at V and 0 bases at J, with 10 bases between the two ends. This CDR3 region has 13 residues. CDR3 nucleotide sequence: TGCAGTGCTACAAGGGGACACTCCTACGAGCAGTACTTC. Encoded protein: CSATRGHSYEQYF.

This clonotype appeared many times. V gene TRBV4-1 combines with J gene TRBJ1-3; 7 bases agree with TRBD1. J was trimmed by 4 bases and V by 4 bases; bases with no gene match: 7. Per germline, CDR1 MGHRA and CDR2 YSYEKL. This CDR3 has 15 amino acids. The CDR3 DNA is TGCGCCAGCAGCCTGACAGGGAGGTTCGGAAACACCATATATTTT. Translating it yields CASSLTGRFGNTIYF.

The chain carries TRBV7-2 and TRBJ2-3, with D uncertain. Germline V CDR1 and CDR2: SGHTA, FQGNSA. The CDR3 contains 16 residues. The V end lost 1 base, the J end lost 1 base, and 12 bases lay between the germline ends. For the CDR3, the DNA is TGTGCCAGCAGCTTAGTACGAGGTCCGCGCACAGATACGCAGTATTTT. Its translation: CASSLVRGPRTDTQYF.

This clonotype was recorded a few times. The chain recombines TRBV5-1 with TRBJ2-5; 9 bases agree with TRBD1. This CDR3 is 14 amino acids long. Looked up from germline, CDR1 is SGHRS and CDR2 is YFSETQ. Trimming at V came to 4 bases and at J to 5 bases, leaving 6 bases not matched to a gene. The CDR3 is CASSGGQGMETQYF. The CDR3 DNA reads TGCGCCAGCAGCGGGGGACAGGGTATGGAGACCCAGTACTTC.

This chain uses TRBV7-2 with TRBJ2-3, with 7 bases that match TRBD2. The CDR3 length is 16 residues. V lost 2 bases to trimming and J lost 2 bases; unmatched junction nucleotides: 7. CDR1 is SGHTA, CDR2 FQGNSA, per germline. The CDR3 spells CASSLIAGLSTDTQYF. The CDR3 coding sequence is TGTGCCAGCAGCTTAATAGCGGGCCTTTCCACAGATACGCAGTATTTT.

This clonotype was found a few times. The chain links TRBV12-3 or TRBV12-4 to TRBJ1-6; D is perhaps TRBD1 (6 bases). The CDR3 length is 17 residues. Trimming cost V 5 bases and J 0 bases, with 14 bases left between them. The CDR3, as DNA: TGTGCCAGCAGTCCAGCGGGGGGCAGCTCCTATAATTCACCCCTCCACTTT. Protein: CASSPAGGSSYNSPLHF.

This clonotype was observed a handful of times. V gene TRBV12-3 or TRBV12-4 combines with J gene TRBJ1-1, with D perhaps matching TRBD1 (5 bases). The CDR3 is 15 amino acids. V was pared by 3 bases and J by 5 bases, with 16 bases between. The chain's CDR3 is CASSFRQGFWTEAFF. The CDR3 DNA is TGTGCCAGCAGTTTCCGGCAGGGTTTTTGGACTGAAGCTTTCTTT.

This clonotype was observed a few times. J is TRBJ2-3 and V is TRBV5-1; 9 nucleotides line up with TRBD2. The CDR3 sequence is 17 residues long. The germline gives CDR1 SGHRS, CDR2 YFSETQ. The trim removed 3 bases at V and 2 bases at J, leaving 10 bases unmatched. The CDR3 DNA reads TGCGCCAGCAGCTCCGCTAGACTAGCGGAATTCACAGATACGCAGTATTTT. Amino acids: CASSSARLAEFTDTQYF.

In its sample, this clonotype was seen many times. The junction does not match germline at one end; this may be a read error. The CDR3 is CASSDGGTGGSLLSF. For the CDR3, the DNA is TGTGCCAGCAGTGATGGAGGTACTGGAGGGAGCCTCCTTAGTTTC. J is TRBJ2-7 and V is TRBV25-1; tentative D call: TRBD2 (6 bases). The length of the CDR3 is 15 residues. The germline V gene encodes CDR1 MGHDK and CDR2 SYGVNS.

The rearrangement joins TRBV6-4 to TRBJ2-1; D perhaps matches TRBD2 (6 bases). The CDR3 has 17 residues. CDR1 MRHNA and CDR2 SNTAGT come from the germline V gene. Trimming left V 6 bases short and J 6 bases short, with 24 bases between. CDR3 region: CASSAPLVCRESNEQFF. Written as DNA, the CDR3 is TGTGCCAGCAGCGCCCCACTGGTTTGTCGGGAGAGCAATGAGCAGTTCTTC.

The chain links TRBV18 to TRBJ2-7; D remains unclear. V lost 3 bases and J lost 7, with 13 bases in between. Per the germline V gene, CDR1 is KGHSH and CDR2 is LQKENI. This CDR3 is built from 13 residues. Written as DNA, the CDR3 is TGTGCCAGCTCACCGGGCCCGGCGAGAGAGCAGTACTTC. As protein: CASSPGPAREQYF.

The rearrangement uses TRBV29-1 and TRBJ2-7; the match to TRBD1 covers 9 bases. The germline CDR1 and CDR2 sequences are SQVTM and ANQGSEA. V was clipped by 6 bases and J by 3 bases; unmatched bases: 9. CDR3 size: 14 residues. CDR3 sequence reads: CSVLQGAQNYEQYF. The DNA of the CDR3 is TGCAGCGTACTACAGGGGGCCCAAAACTACGAGCAGTACTTC.

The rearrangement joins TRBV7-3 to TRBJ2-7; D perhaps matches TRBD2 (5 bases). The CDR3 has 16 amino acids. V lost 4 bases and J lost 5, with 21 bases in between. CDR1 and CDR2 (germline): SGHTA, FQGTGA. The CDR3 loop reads CASSSALGSSGNEQYF. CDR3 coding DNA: TGTGCCAGCAGCTCGGCCCTGGGCTCATCGGGGAACGAGCAGTACTTC.

In DNA form, the CDR3 reads TGTGCCATCAGTGGTGTCATCAGCGGGAGGGATAGCGGAGAGACCCAGTACTTC. Residues: CAISGVISGRDSGETQYF. The chain has TRBV10-3 and TRBJ2-5, with 10 bases aligning to TRBD2. The CDR3 sequence is 18 residues long. CDR1 is ENHRY, CDR2 SYGVKD, per germline. The trim removed 4 bases at V and 4 bases at J, leaving 15 bases unmatched.